This T cell receptor (beta chain) was sequenced during a study of beta chain features in type 1 diabetes. Study details: The patient and healthy donor groups were comparable for age, gender and cell yields. Sorted cells from all samples, numbering approximately 100 million, were examined. Overall study findings and caveats: Type 1 diabetes patients had moderately but significantly shorter TCRB CDR3s in all four CD4+ subsets. Relative to healthy donors, patients appeared to have naive, central memory and Treg TCRB repertoires that were more similar.

As concerns this clone: Its specificity is unknown.

Expressed TCRB transcripts were sequenced after all isolated RNA was converted to cDNA. The study sequenced naive, central memory and regulatory T cell samples to an average of around 3.4 million reads. Repertoires were generated with immunoSEQ multiplex PCR, while TCRdb's copy carries only in-frame clones and drops some. The sample records over 650,000 clones, about an eighth being singletons. The V end was cut by 3 bases, the J end by 0 bases, with 12 bases between. The germline gives CDR1 GTSNPN, CDR2 SVGIG (reference sequence). CDR3 length: 15 amino acids. The sample comprised naive CD4+ T cells from blood. This sequence was found in a man aged 18-30 years with type 1 diabetes. V is TRBV30 and J is TRBJ2-1; D might be TRBD2 (6 bases). The CDR3 loop is CAWRRDWSSYNEQFF. The CDR3 DNA reads TGTGCCTGGAGGCGGGACTGGAGCTCCTACAATGAGCAGTTCTTC.